This entry lists 30 T cell receptor beta chains sequenced from one sample in a study of blood T cells in healthy people across ages. Primers used in a second PCR of about 6 to 12 cycles were a sample-barcoded 5' primer and a J-beta primer mix. One entry per CDR3 protein results from TCRdb running MiXCR on the 5' RACE reads. The sample has 630,000 or so distinct CDR3 sequences, about 32% seen once. Sequenced input: blood. The receptors come from a woman aged 80 or older in good health.

CDR3 residues: CATSPGSMETQYF. The CDR3 DNA follows: TGTGCCACATCTCCGGGTTCGATGGAGACCCAGTACTTC. The chain uses TRBV10-3 and TRBJ2-5; D is unclear. Germline loops: CDR1 ENHRY, CDR2 SYGVKD. Trimming left V 10 bases short and J 5 bases short, with 17 bases between. The CDR3 spans 13 residues.

The sample holds many counts of this clonotype. J is TRBJ2-3 and V is TRBV7-2; D call uncertain. Germline-derived CDR1 and CDR2 are SGHTA and FQGNSA. CDR3 length equals 15 residues. V was trimmed by 1 base and J by 2 bases, leaving 10 bases between them. The CDR3, as DNA: TGTGCCAGCAGCTTAGACACGCACTTCACAGATACGCAGTATTTT. It codes for CASSLDTHFTDTQYF.

This clonotype was recorded once. This rearrangement joins TRBV30 to TRBJ1-6; tentatively, D is TRBD1 (6 bases). Trimming took 4 bases from V and 14 from J, leaving 18 bases between them. CDR3 length: 13 amino acids. CDR1 is GTSNPN, CDR2 SVGIG, per germline (reference sequence). The CDR3 DNA is TGTGCCTGGAACCGGGACACAGTGAAGGCCCTCCACTTT. It is translated as CAWNRDTVKALHF.

The chain joins TRBV10-3 to TRBJ2-3; 13 bases align to TRBD2. The CDR3 has 13 residues. Per germline, CDR1 ENHRY and CDR2 SYGVKD. Trimming cost V 10 bases and J 6 bases; bases outside gene matches: 4. CDR3 nucleotide sequence: TGTGCCACATGGACTAGCGGGAGTGATACGCAGTATTTT. This gives the protein CATWTSGSDTQYF.

DNA of the CDR3: TGTGCCAGCAGCCCCGGCAGGGCTGATCAGCCCCAGCATTTT. This codes for CASSPGRADQPQHF. The chain has TRBV21-1 and TRBJ1-5. TRBV21-1 is a pseudogene segment. There are 14 residues in the CDR3.

J is TRBJ2-2 and V is TRBV6-1; D perhaps matches TRBD1 (6 bases). V lost 11 bases to trimming and J lost 4 bases, with 20 bases between them. Germline lookup yields CDR1 MNHNS and CDR2 SASEGT. This CDR3 has 15 residues. CDR3 DNA: TGTGCCGGCACTCACATTACACAGGGCACCGGGGAGCTGTTTTTT. It encodes CAGTHITQGTGELFF.

The chain couples TRBV14 to TRBJ1-2, with a weak D call TRBD1 (6 bases). The V gene's germline CDR1 is SGHDN and CDR2 FVKESK. The CDR3 has 13 residues. The ends were cut back, 5 bases at V and 8 bases at J, with 15 bases in the middle. The CDR3 region is CASSYRGARGYTF. CDR3 nucleotide sequence: TGTGCCAGCAGCTACCGGGGGGCGAGGGGCTACACCTTC.

There are many counts of this clonotype. V gene TRBV5-1 combines with J gene TRBJ1-1; D might be TRBD1 (5 bases). V was cut by 3 bases and J by 1 base, with 10 bases left in between. CDR3 length: 14 amino acids. The germline V gene has CDR1 SGHRS and CDR2 YFSETQ. CDR3 DNA: TGCGCCAGCAGCTCCGGGGCCCAGAACACTGAAGCTTTCTTT. Residues: CASSSGAQNTEAFF.

The chain couples TRBV7-9 to TRBJ1-1, with D possibly matching TRBD1 (5 bases). CDR3 size: 15 residues. Germline loops: CDR1 SEHNR, CDR2 FQNEAQ (reference sequence). Trimming stripped 2 bases from V and 6 bases from J, with 16 bases between. CDR3 DNA sequence: TGTGCCAGCAGCTTAAGGGAGGCAGGGAGGGCTGAAGCTTTCTTT. Translating gives CASSLREAGRAEAFF.

The rearrangement links TRBV20-1 to TRBJ2-7; D gene ambiguous. Germline values: CDR1 DFQATT, CDR2 SNEGSKA (reference sequence). This CDR3 spans 15 amino acids. Deletions cut 1 base from V and 0 bases from J, with 13 bases between. CDR3 region: CSARVGVTGSYEQYF. The CDR3 DNA reads TGCAGTGCTAGAGTTGGTGTGACTGGCTCCTACGAGCAGTACTTC.

The sample holds many counts of this clonotype. The rearrangement uses TRBV9 and TRBJ2-7; D is undetermined. This CDR3 has 14 amino acids. Germline V CDR1 and CDR2: SGDLS, YYNGEE. V lost 5 bases and J lost 6, with 18 bases in between. The CDR3 region is CASSAVGAFSEQYF. The CDR3 nucleotides read TGTGCCAGCAGTGCAGTAGGTGCATTTAGCGAGCAGTACTTC. Together with reference TRBV9 and TRBJ2-7, the CDR3 gives the full variable domain: DSGVTQTPKHLITATGQRVTLRCSPRSGDLSVYWYQQSLDQGLQFLIQYYNGEERAKGNILERFSAQQFPDLHSELNLSSLELGDSALYFCASSAVGAFSEQYFGPGTRLTVT.

This clonotype was seen at least ten times. The chain links TRBV3-1 to TRBJ2-1, with D unresolved. Germline V CDR1 and CDR2: LGHDT, YNNKEL (reference sequence). The CDR3 has 13 residues. V was clipped by 1 base and J by 1 base, with 2 bases between them. This CDR3 is CASSQVSYNEQFF. CDR3 sequence (DNA): TGTGCCAGCAGCCAAGTTTCCTACAATGAGCAGTTCTTC.

The sample holds many counts of this clonotype. V and J are TRBV20-1 and TRBJ2-1; 10 positions match TRBD1. After removal of 6 bases from V and 4 bases from J, the junction contained 6 bases not matched to a gene. This CDR3 is 14 amino acids long. Looked up from germline, CDR1 is DFQATT and CDR2 is SNEGSKA (reference sequence). The CDR3 nucleotides are TGCAGTGCGACGGGACAGGGGTCTTACAATGAGCAGTTCTTC. This codes for CSATGQGSYNEQFF.

This clonotype was counted once. One base away lies a much larger clone, so this may be a sequencing read error. The CDR3 ends on some other residue instead of the conserved phenylalanine or tryptophan, so this is likely a read error. CDR3 in amino acids: CSVERASGTNEQFV. DNA of the CDR3: TGCAGCGTTGAAAGGGCTAGCGGGACTAATGAGCAGTTCGTC. The J gene is TRBJ2-1, the V gene TRBV29-1, with 9 positions matching TRBD2. This CDR3 has 14 residues. Germline CDR1 is SQVTM and CDR2 is ANQGSEA. V was pared by 2 bases and J by 7 bases, with 6 bases of the junction left unmatched.

Only a few counts were recorded for this clonotype. The chain couples TRBV2 to TRBJ1-5; 8 bases map to TRBD1. Germline V gene sequence: CDR1 SNHLY, CDR2 FYNNEI. The CDR3 is 13 amino acids. Trimming took 4 bases from V and 6 from J; bases not matched to a gene: 2. The DNA of the CDR3 is TGTGCCAGCAGTGGGACAGGGCCTCAGCCCCAGCATTTT. This translates into CASSGTGPQPQHF.

This clonotype was counted at least ten times. This chain connects TRBV7-4 to TRBJ2-7; 8 bases are a match to TRBD2. The CDR3 covers 17 residues. Germline V lookup: CDR1 SGHVT, CDR2 SQSDAQ. V was pared by 3 bases and J by 0 bases, with 10 bases of the junction left unmatched. The DNA for the CDR3 is TGTGCCAGCAGCTTTCGGAGACTAGCGACTAGCTCCTACGAGCAGTACTTC. Protein sequence: CASSFRRLATSSYEQYF.

The chain combines TRBV18 with TRBJ1-1; tentative D call: TRBD1 (5 bases). V was trimmed by 3 bases and J by 1 base, leaving 12 bases between them. The CDR3 is 15 residues long. Germline assignment: CDR1 KGHSH and CDR2 LQKENI. This chain's CDR3 is CASSPGGDRNTEAFF. The DNA for the CDR3 is TGTGCCAGCTCACCTGGGGGAGACAGGAACACTGAAGCTTTCTTT. The entire variable domain, with the rest obtained from reference TRBV18 and TRBJ1-1, is as follows: NAGVMQNPRHLVRRRGQEARLRCSPMKGHSHVYWYRQLPEEGLKFMVYLQKENIIDESGMPKERFSAEFPKEGPSILRIQQVVRGDSAAYFCASSPGGDRNTEAFFGQGTRLTVV.

This clonotype was counted at least ten times. The CDR3 DNA is TGCAGTGCTAGGAGGTTCGGCCAGGGAGGTTCGACTGAAGCTTTCTTT. This gives the protein CSARRFGQGGSTEAFF. The chain combines TRBV20-1 with TRBJ1-1; weak D call: TRBD1 (5 bases). Germline lookup yields CDR1 DFQATT and CDR2 SNEGSKA (reference sequence). This CDR3 has 16 residues. Trimming pared 3 bases from V and 5 bases from J, leaving 22 bases between.

As to this clonotype: A single base separates this from a much larger clone, so it may be a read error. The DNA for the CDR3 is TGTGCCAGCAGCGTAGAGGGGAATAGGAATTCACCCCCCCACTTT. Translating gives CASSVEGNRNSPPHF. This chain links TRBV9 with TRBJ1-6; tentative D call: TRBD1 (5 bases). This CDR3 contains 15 residues. Germline-derived CDR1 and CDR2 are SGDLS and YYNGEE. Looking up the rest from reference TRBV9 and TRBJ1-6 gives the full variable domain: DSGVTQTPKHLITATGQRVTLRCSPRSGDLSVYWYQQSLDQGLQFLIQYYNGEERAKGNILERFSAQQFPDLHSELNLSSLELGDSALYFCASSVEGNRNSPPHFGNGTRLTVT.

This clonotype was detected many times. The rearrangement uses TRBV12-3 or TRBV12-4 and TRBJ1-1; 8 bases align to TRBD1. After removal of 6 bases from V and 5 bases from J, the junction contained 8 bases not matched to a gene. This CDR3 contains 14 residues. The chain's CDR3 is CASRTQGARTEAFF. In nucleotides, the CDR3 is TGTGCCAGCAGGACTCAGGGGGCGCGGACTGAAGCTTTCTTT.

The rearrangement joins TRBV20-1 to TRBJ1-6; maybe TRBD1 (6 bases). The CDR3 sequence is 14 residues long. Germline V gives CDR1 DFQATT, CDR2 SNEGSKA (reference sequence). Trimming left V 5 bases short and J 5 bases short, with 13 bases between. The CDR3 DNA sequence: TGCAGTGCTCCGAGGAGGGGGGATAATTCACCCCTCCACTTT. As protein: CSAPRRGDNSPLHF.

Ten or more counts support this clonotype. The chain links TRBV21-1 to TRBJ2-7; the table's TRBD2 call for D was not verified on the DNA. TRBV21-1 is given as a pseudogene. The CDR3 is 16 amino acids. The DNA for the CDR3 is TGTGCCAGCAGCAAACTGGGGGCGGGGGGGCCCTACGAGCAGTACTTC. Translating gives CASSKLGAGGPYEQYF.

This clonotype was counted many times. The chain links TRBV6-5 to TRBJ2-7, with 12 bases identical to TRBD2. CDR3 size: 14 residues. Germline CDR1 and CDR2: MNHEY and SVGAGI. Trimming took 6 bases from V and 6 from J; bases not matched to a gene: 6. This chain's CDR3 is CASRTSGGQVEQYF. In DNA, the CDR3 is TGTGCCAGCAGAACTAGCGGGGGGCAGGTCGAGCAGTACTTC.

This clonotype was counted ten times or more. The chain carries TRBV7-6 and TRBJ2-3; D uncertain. Per germline, CDR1 SGHVS and CDR2 FNYEAQ. V was trimmed by 1 base and J by 6 bases, leaving 8 bases between them. The CDR3 is 13 amino acids. The CDR3 DNA is TGTGCCAGCAGCTTAGTGTGGGGTGATACGCAGTATTTT. It encodes CASSLVWGDTQYF.

This clonotype was observed a few times. The J gene is TRBJ1-4, the V gene TRBV5-6, with no clear D. The V gene's germline CDR1 is SGHDT and CDR2 YYEEEE. The V and J ends lost 4 bases and 6 bases respectively, with 22 bases between them. This CDR3 comprises 17 residues. In nucleotides, the CDR3 is TGTGCCAGCAGCCCTATTCAGAACGTGGGGTCTCATGAAAAACTGTTTTTT. Its translation: CASSPIQNVGSHEKLFF.

This clonotype has just a few counts. The chain links TRBV9 to TRBJ2-1; the D gene is possibly TRBD2 (6 bases). The CDR3 has 14 amino acids. V lost 1 base to trimming and J lost 8 bases, with 13 bases between them. Germline CDR1 and CDR2: SGDLS and YYNGEE. The CDR3 region is CASSVHPPGDEQFF. The CDR3 DNA sequence: TGTGCCAGCAGCGTACACCCCCCGGGGGATGAGCAGTTCTTC.

V is TRBV6-5 and J is TRBJ1-6; no definite D call. Trimming took 5 bases from V and 10 from J, leaving 21 bases between them. CDR3 length: 16 residues. Germline-derived CDR1 and CDR2 are MNHEY and SVGAGI. This CDR3 is CASSPRTRTPRSPLHF. The CDR3, as DNA: TGTGCCAGCAGTCCGAGGACCAGGACCCCGAGGTCACCCCTCCACTTT.

The chain has TRBV7-9 and TRBJ1-1; 8 positions match TRBD1. The CDR3 runs to 14 residues. Unmatched junction bases numbered 6, after V lost 4 bases and J lost 5 bases. Germline assignment: CDR1 SEHNR and CDR2 FQNEAQ (reference sequence). CDR3 region: CASSWGQVTTEAFF. CDR3 bases: TGTGCCAGCAGCTGGGGACAGGTCACTACTGAAGCTTTCTTT.

This clonotype was observed many times. This chain connects TRBV20-1 to TRBJ2-1; possible D gene TRBD2, 6 bases. Germline CDR1 DFQATT, CDR2 SNEGSKA (reference sequence). V was trimmed by 3 bases and J by 6 bases, leaving 12 bases between them. The length of the CDR3 is 13 residues. CDR3 DNA sequence: TGCAGTGCTAGCGGGGGACTGGGCAATGAGCAGTTCTTC. This translates into CSASGGLGNEQFF.

This clonotype was recorded at least ten times. The CDR3 DNA sequence: TGTGCCAGCAGCCGATCGACAGGGCAGAATGAGCAGTTCTTC. This encodes CASSRSTGQNEQFF. The V gene is TRBV12-3 or TRBV12-4, the J gene TRBJ2-1, with 7 bases aligning to TRBD1. V dropped 6 bases and J dropped 7; count of bases not matched to a gene: 9. The CDR3 consists of 14 residues.